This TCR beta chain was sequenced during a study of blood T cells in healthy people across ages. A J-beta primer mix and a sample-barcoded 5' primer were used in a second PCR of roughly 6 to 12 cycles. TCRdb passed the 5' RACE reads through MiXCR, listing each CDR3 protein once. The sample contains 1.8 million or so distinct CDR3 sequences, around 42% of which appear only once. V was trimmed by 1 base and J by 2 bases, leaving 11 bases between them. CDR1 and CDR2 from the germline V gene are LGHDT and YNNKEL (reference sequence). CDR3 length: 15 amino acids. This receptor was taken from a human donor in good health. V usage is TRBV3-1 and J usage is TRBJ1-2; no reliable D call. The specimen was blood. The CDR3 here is CASSQGGSRNYGYTF. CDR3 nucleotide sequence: TGTGCCAGCAGCCAAGGAGGCTCGAGGAACTATGGCTACACCTTC.